This T cell receptor (beta chain) was identified in a study of blood T cell repertoires in COVID-19. Study-wide context: Samples taken during acute and convalescent COVID-19 were collected in the United States, Italy and Spain. In each case, the material was cDNA or gDNA derived from T cells, B-cell-depleted T cells, or PBMCs.

This clone was seen more than once but under ten times. In the original analysis: Nucleated cell number was recorded as an estimate derived from reference gene primer amplification. The method was immunoSEQ multiplex PCR; TCRdb's version includes in-frame clones alone and lacks a portion of them. Clone size and the V and J calls come from that table; the DNA yielded D and trimming. The table has under 4,500 clones, around 73% seen once. Germline V gives CDR1 LGHNA, CDR2 YSLEER. The CDR3 loop spans 13 amino acids. J lost 10 bases, V lost 5 bases, and 4 bases had no gene match. The chain has TRBV4-3 and TRBJ2-1; the match to TRBD2 covers 11 bases. This clonotype was obtained from a human donor with active or convalescent COVID-19. The donor label of this sample is uncertain. The material sequenced was peripheral blood. CDR3 sequence reads: CASSIRLAGEQFF. DNA of the CDR3: TGCGCCAGCAGCATACGACTAGCGGGGGAGCAGTTCTTC.